Sequencing of this TCR beta chain was carried out in a study of blood T cell repertoires in COVID-19. Assay: immunoSEQ multiplex PCR; the TCRdb copy retains only in-frame clones and omits some. Among 250,000 or so clones, 86% were seen once, and the ten largest hold 2.5% to 3%. The length of the CDR3 is 16 residues. The ends lost 4 bases at V and 0 bases at J; junction bases unmatched: 5. Germline V gene sequence: CDR1 SGHTA, CDR2 FQGNSA. The J gene is TRBJ2-1, the V gene TRBV7-2; 8 bases fit TRBD1. The sample was peripheral blood. This receptor was identified in a woman in her twenties or thirties with active or convalescent COVID-19. The CDR3 bases are TGTGCCAGCAGCTCACGGGACAGGAGCTCCTACAATGAGCAGTTCTTC. Translated: CASSSRDRSSYNEQFF.